The next 24 T cell receptor beta chains were all read from a single sample in a study of cytomegalovirus exposure and HLA in healthy donors. The study ran its PCR with 60 Vbeta and 13 Jbeta primers. Libraries were prepared by immunoSEQ multiplex PCR; TCRdb keeps only in-frame clonotypes and omits some of them. The sample holds some 150,000 clones, approximately 73% seen once. Sequencing input: PBMCs. The receptors originated from a human donor in good health.

The chain links TRBV6-1 to TRBJ1-2; weak D call: TRBD1 (5 bases). Germline assignment: CDR1 MNHNS and CDR2 SASEGT. The CDR3 sequence is 13 residues long. V was cut by 9 bases and J by 4 bases, with 15 bases left in between. CDR3 residues: CARGTRGTYGYTF. The CDR3 DNA sequence: TGTGCCAGGGGGACCCGCGGGACCTATGGCTACACCTTC.

The chain has TRBV6-1 and TRBJ2-5; possibly TRBD2 for D (6 bases). Matching the DNA end better, TRBJ2-7 makes the J call doubtful. The CDR3 runs to 15 residues. Germline V gene data show CDR1 as MNHNS and CDR2 as SASEGT. CDR3 nucleotides: TGTGCCAGCAGCCCCGTGGGGGGACTTCCCTACGAGCAGTACTTC. This gives the protein CASSPVGGLPYEQYF.

V is TRBV4-1 and J is TRBJ1-2; no clear D. The germline gives CDR1 MGHRA, CDR2 YSYEKL. Trimming left V 0 bases short and J 4 bases short, with 6 bases between. CDR3 length equals 13 residues. The CDR3 reads CASSQDGVYGYTF. The DNA for the CDR3 is TGCGCCAGCAGCCAAGACGGGGTCTATGGCTACACCTTC.

A remark on this clone: In the same sample, other DNA sequences code for this CDR3. The chain has TRBV5-6 and TRBJ1-2; 9 nucleotides match TRBD1. Per germline, CDR1 SGHDT and CDR2 YYEEEE. J was trimmed by 2 bases and V by 4 bases; bases with no gene match: 3. The CDR3 has 14 amino acids. As DNA, the CDR3 is TGTGCCAGCAGCGGGACAGGGTTGAACTATGGCTACACCTTC. Its translation is CASSGTGLNYGYTF.

The chain uses TRBV7-8 and TRBJ1-5, with 11 bases that match TRBD1. V lost 5 bases and J lost 15; bases outside the gene matches: 6. The CDR3 runs to 12 residues. Germline CDR1 SGHVS, CDR2 FQNEAQ. CDR3 protein: CASSHPGTGGHF. CDR3 in DNA: TGTGCCAGCAGCCATCCCGGGACAGGGGGGCATTTT.

The sample holds a few counts of this clone. The chain is built from TRBV29-1 and TRBJ2-3, with 8 positions matching TRBD2. CDR1 is SQVTM, CDR2 ANQGSEA, per germline. The V segment lost 0 bases and the J segment 4 bases; nucleotides outside the gene matches: 9. The CDR3 runs to 16 residues. The DNA of the CDR3 is TGCAGCGTTGAAGATCTCGCCGGGACTAGTCCAGATACGCAGTATTTT. It translates to CSVEDLAGTSPDTQYF.

J is TRBJ2-7 and V is TRBV2; TRBD1 agrees at 8 bases. Germline V lookup: CDR1 SNHLY, CDR2 FYNNEI. Trimming at V came to 7 bases and at J to 5 bases, leaving 7 bases not matched to a gene. The CDR3 runs to 13 residues. In DNA, the CDR3 is TGTGCCAGCAACTCCAGGGGGCTCCACGAGCAGTACTTC. It is translated as CASNSRGLHEQYF.

V is TRBV29-1 and J is TRBJ2-1; 7 bases fit TRBD2. The CDR3 length is 16 residues. Germline-derived CDR1 and CDR2 are SQVTM and ANQGSEA. V shed 2 bases, J shed 2 bases, and the junction held 9 bases outside the gene matches. Here the CDR3 DNA reads TGCAGCGTTGAAATGGGGAGGGCAGAACCCTACAATGAGCAGTTCTTC. Amino acids: CSVEMGRAEPYNEQFF.

In the case of this clone: This sample includes further DNA sequences coding for the same CDR3. The V call is TRBV13, the J call TRBJ2-1, with 7 bases fitting TRBD2. In germline, CDR1 is PRHDT, CDR2 FYEKMQ (reference sequence). The CDR3 sequence is 15 residues long. J lost 4 bases, V lost 6 bases, and 9 bases had no gene match. The CDR3 here is CASRMGEAGYNEQFF. Here the CDR3 DNA reads TGTGCCAGCAGGATGGGGGAAGCGGGATACAATGAGCAGTTCTTC.

This chain uses TRBV28 with TRBJ2-1; a weak D match, TRBD2 (7 bases). The germline V gene has CDR1 MDHEN and CDR2 SYDVKM. There are 16 residues in the CDR3. V lost 4 bases to trimming and J lost 2 bases, with 15 bases between them. CDR3 sequence reads: CASSSTRRGPYNEQFF. CDR3 nucleotide sequence: TGTGCCAGCAGTTCAACGCGGCGGGGGCCCTACAATGAGCAGTTCTTC.

The rearrangement links TRBV9 to TRBJ1-4, with 7 nucleotides matching TRBD1. CDR1 and CDR2 (germline): SGDLS, YYNGEE. The CDR3 is made up of 15 amino acids. The V segment lost 3 bases and the J segment 0 bases; nucleotides outside the gene matches: 2. Here the CDR3 DNA reads TGTGCCAGCAGCGAAGGGACAGCAACTAATGAAAAACTGTTTTTT. Translated: CASSEGTATNEKLFF.

V usage is TRBV6-1 and J usage is TRBJ2-7; D possibly corresponds to TRBD2 (6 bases). This CDR3 is 14 amino acids long. The V end lost 6 bases, the J end lost 0 bases, and 12 bases lay between the germline ends. Germline CDR1 and CDR2: MNHNS and SASEGT. The CDR3 reads CASRAAGSSYEQYF. CDR3 DNA: TGTGCCAGCAGGGCTGCGGGAAGCTCCTACGAGCAGTACTTC.

The V gene is TRBV9, the J gene TRBJ2-7; D is unclear. The V gene lost 4 bases and the J gene lost 7 bases, with 12 bases spanning the gap. The CDR3 contains 12 residues. Germline V CDR1 and CDR2: SGDLS, YYNGEE. The CDR3 reads CASSPASKEQYF. The CDR3 nucleotides read TGTGCCAGCAGCCCCGCCTCTAAGGAGCAGTACTTC.

This clone occurred a few times. The CDR3 is CASSISGGDTGELFF. The CDR3 nucleotides read TGTGCCAGTAGTATCAGCGGGGGGGACACCGGGGAGCTGTTTTTT. The chain links TRBV19 to TRBJ2-2, with 10 bases aligning to TRBD2. CDR1 is LNHDA, CDR2 SQIVND, per germline (reference sequence). The CDR3 is 15 amino acids. Trimming at V came to 3 bases and at J to 3 bases, leaving 1 base not matched to a gene. The full variable domain, rest sourced from reference TRBV19 and TRBJ2-2, is DGGITQSPKYLFRKEGQNVTLSCEQNLNHDAMYWYRQDPGQGLRLIYYSQIVNDFQKGDIAEGYSVSREKKESFPLTVTSAQKNPTAFYLCASSISGGDTGELFFGEGSRLTVL.

The rearrangement links TRBV2 to TRBJ2-1; D gene ambiguous. This CDR3 contains 13 residues. Germline loops: CDR1 SNHLY, CDR2 FYNNEI. V dropped 5 bases and J dropped 6 bases, with 11 bases sitting between them. The CDR3 is CASSNPGSNEQFF. In DNA form, the CDR3 reads TGTGCCAGCAGTAACCCAGGTTCCAATGAGCAGTTCTTC.

This clone was observed a few times. This chain connects TRBV7-9 to TRBJ2-7; 8 nucleotides match TRBD1. V gave up 5 bases and J gave up 6 bases; unmatched junction bases: 6. The CDR3 length is 13 residues. CDR1 and CDR2 (germline): SEHNR, FQNEAQ (reference sequence). The CDR3 coding sequence is TGTGCCAGCAGCCAGGACAGGGATGGCGAGCAGTACTTC. Protein sequence: CASSQDRDGEQYF.

In its sample, this clone was seen a few times. The chain carries TRBV6-1 and TRBJ2-1; 10 bases are a match to TRBD1. The V gene end was trimmed by 7 bases and the J gene end by 9 bases; junction bases not matched to a gene: 9. Germline CDR1 reads MNHNS; CDR2 reads SASEGT. CDR3 length: 14 amino acids. CDR3: CASTGQGEFSEQFF. The CDR3 nucleotides are TGTGCCAGCACTGGACAGGGGGAATTTAGTGAGCAGTTCTTC.

V usage is TRBV11-1 and J usage is TRBJ2-3; 7 nucleotides align to TRBD1. This CDR3 region has 14 residues. After removal of 6 bases from V and 3 bases from J, the junction contained 6 bases not matched to a gene. Germline V gene lookup returns CDR1 SGHAT and CDR2 FQDESV (reference sequence). The CDR3 loop is CASRTTGRTDTQYF. The DNA of the CDR3 is TGTGCCAGCAGGACGACAGGGAGAACAGATACGCAGTATTTT.

The chain uses TRBV7-2 and TRBJ2-2; the D gene is possibly TRBD1 (5 bases). Trimming took 5 bases from V and 4 from J, leaving 23 bases between them. The CDR3 is 18 residues long. The V gene's germline CDR1 is SGHTA and CDR2 FQGNSA. The CDR3 DNA is TGTGCCAGCAGCCCCCCCTGGCACAGGCCAGCCTTCACCGGGGAGCTGTTTTTT. This gives the protein CASSPPWHRPAFTGELFF.

This chain connects TRBV27 to TRBJ2-5, with 8 bases fitting TRBD1. From germline, CDR1 is MNHEY and CDR2 SMNVEV (reference sequence). The CDR3 is 11 amino acids. V lost 11 bases, J lost 7 bases, and 6 bases stayed unmatched. CDR3 loop: CASRQGMTQYF. CDR3 DNA: TGTGCCTCCCGACAGGGGATGACCCAGTACTTC.

This chain uses TRBV7-9 with TRBJ2-1, with D possibly matching TRBD1 (6 bases). Trimming removed 5 bases at V and 4 bases at J, with 12 bases between. The germline CDR1 and CDR2 sequences are SEHNR and FQNEAQ (reference sequence). The CDR3 is 14 residues long. The CDR3 region is CASSGGLGYNEQFF. The CDR3, as DNA: TGTGCCAGCAGCGGGGGCTTGGGTTACAATGAGCAGTTCTTC.

The count of this clone is one. This rearrangement joins TRBV29-1 to TRBJ2-7, with a possible D match to TRBD2 (7 bases). Trimming left V 5 bases short and J 1 base short, with 12 bases between. CDR3 length: 13 residues. Per germline, CDR1 SQVTM and CDR2 ANQGSEA. Here the CDR3 reads CSVRGGLSYEQYF. DNA for the CDR3: TGCAGCGTTAGGGGGGGTCTGTCCTACGAGCAGTACTTC.

This chain uses TRBV28 with TRBJ2-3; TRBD1 might be the D (6 bases). The V end lost 8 bases, the J end lost 2 bases, and 20 bases lay between the germline ends. Germline assignment: CDR1 MDHEN and CDR2 SYDVKM. The CDR3 contains 16 residues. The CDR3 sequence is CASGLGQGTPTDTQYF. CDR3 DNA sequence: TGTGCCAGCGGTCTGGGACAAGGGACCCCCACAGATACGCAGTATTTT.

The chain has TRBV5-1 and TRBJ2-1; D might be TRBD2 (5 bases). The V gene's germline CDR1 is SGHRS and CDR2 YFSETQ. The ends were cut back, 4 bases at V and 4 bases at J, with 6 bases in the middle. This CDR3 region has 12 residues. As DNA, the CDR3 is TGCGCCAGCAGCCGGAGGTACAATGAGCAGTTCTTC. Translating gives CASSRRYNEQFF. Together with reference TRBV5-1 and TRBJ2-1, the CDR3 gives the full variable domain: KAGVTQTPRYLIKTRGQQVTLSCSPISGHRSVSWYQQTPGQGLQFLFEYFSETQRNKGNFPGRFSGRQFSNSRSEMNVSTLELGDSALYLCASSRRYNEQFFGPGTRLTVL.